The T cell receptor beta chain under discussion was sequenced for a study of cytomegalovirus exposure and HLA in healthy donors. Overall study results and limits: The study listed under 200 cytomegalovirus-associated TCR beta chains. Several top significant clusters appeared, in a later analysis, to be linked to common viral pathogens. In a later analysis, donors in an Asian-associated ancestry cluster reportedly had fewer N-insertions in productive TCRs than the cohort mean.

The primer mix had 60 Vbeta and 13 Jbeta primers. The protocol was immunoSEQ multiplex PCR, while the TCRdb copy is restricted to in-frame clones and leaves out a portion. The sample has roughly 100,000 clones; 77% are singletons. The germline V gene has CDR1 SGHRS and CDR2 YFSETQ. The CDR3 is made up of 14 amino acids. Trimming pared 4 bases from V and 5 bases from J, leaving 12 bases between. Comments on this clone: Its specificity is not known.

The sample comprised PBMCs. The receptor was derived from a male donor in good health and CMV-seropositive. The rearrangement joins TRBV5-1 to TRBJ1-4, with D unresolved. This chain's CDR3 is CASSAQTGNEKLFF. CDR3 coding DNA: TGCGCCAGCAGCGCCCAGACTGGGAATGAAAAACTGTTTTTT.